Listed here are 27 T cell receptor beta chains from one sample, sequenced in a study of tumor and adjacent non-tumor tissue in lung cancer. Three rounds of nested PCR, following a modified ARM-PCR protocol, produced the TCRbeta library. MiXCR, run by TCRdb on the multiplex PCR reads, gives a single entry per CDR3 protein. Here the sample spans about 75,000 distinct CDR3 sequences, roughly 70% being singletons. This sample's RNA came from whole unsorted tissue. More than 3 cm separated this lung sample from the edge of the tumor. What was sequenced was distant non-tumor lung tissue. Receptor source: a woman aged 45-65 years with non-small cell lung cancer.

A note on this clonotype: The junction and the germline gene differ at one end; a read error may be behind it. V usage is TRBV11-2 and J usage is TRBJ2-1; unclear D gene. Germline values: CDR1 SGHAT, CDR2 FQNNGV. CDR3 size: 14 residues. CDR3 coding DNA: TGTGCCAACAGCTTCCTAGTCCAATACAATGAGCAGCTCTTC. This codes for CANSFLVQYNEQLF. The full variable domain, with the rest looked up from reference TRBV11-2 and TRBJ2-1, is EAGVAQSPRYKIIEKRQSVAFWCNPISGHATLYWYQQILGQGPKLLIQFQNNGVVDDSQLPKDRFSAERLKGVDSTLKIQPAKLEDSAVYLCANSFLVQYNEQLFGPGTRLTVL.

A word on this clonotype: It may be a read error: a sequence one base away is much more abundant. The chain is built from TRBV5-6 and TRBJ1-1, with 7 bases identical to TRBD1. In germline, CDR1 is SGHDT, CDR2 YYEEEE. The CDR3 is 15 amino acids. The CDR3 sequence: CVSSLIDREATEAFF. CDR3 in DNA: TGTGTCAGCAGCTTAATTGACAGGGAGGCCACTGAAGCTTTCTTT.

This clonotype was picked up one time. One end of the junction does not line up with germline, which may come from a read error. The DNA for the CDR3 is TGTGCCAGTAGCTTAAACCATCTCAGGCCGGGACAGGGAACAGATACGCATTATTTT. This sequence encodes CASSLNHLRPGQGTDTHYF. V and J are TRBV19 and TRBJ2-3, with 9 bases matching TRBD1. This CDR3 contains 19 residues. Germline V gene sequence: CDR1 LNHDA, CDR2 SQIVND (reference sequence).

The rearrangement links TRBV20-1 to TRBJ1-6; a possible D gene is TRBD1 (6 bases). The CDR3 has 15 amino acids. Germline CDR1 is DFQATT and CDR2 is SNEGSKA (reference sequence). The CDR3 is CRVRDLDRPYSPLHF. CDR3 nucleotide sequence: TGCAGAGTTAGAGACCTAGACAGGCCGTATTCACCCCTCCACTTT.

A word on this clonotype: Just one base apart from a much larger clone, this may be a read error. The chain is built from TRBV12-3 or TRBV12-4 and TRBJ2-5, with TRBD1 identical over 9 bases. The ends lost 8 bases at V and 4 bases at J; junction bases unmatched: 11. The CDR3 has 15 residues. The CDR3, as DNA: TGTGCCAGCGGTTACGGGGACAGGGTGACAGAGACCCAGTACTTC. Translated: CASGYGDRVTETQYF.

In the case of this clonotype: One junction end does not reproduce the germline sequence, and a read error may be involved. The J gene is TRBJ1-4, the V gene TRBV6-6, with TRBD1 matching 7 bases. CDR1 is MNHNY, CDR2 SVGAGI, per germline (reference sequence). CDR3 length: 15 amino acids. The CDR3 DNA is TGTGCCAGCAGTTACCCCAGGGGGAACGATGAAAAACTGTTTTTC. Translating gives CASSYPRGNDEKLFF.

V usage is TRBV6-6 and J usage is TRBJ1-5, with a weak D call TRBD1 (5 bases). Germline V lookup: CDR1 MNHNY, CDR2 SVGAGI (reference sequence). The CDR3 consists of 18 residues. Trimming pared 8 bases from V and 0 bases from J, leaving 23 bases between. The CDR3 sequence is CASGHMGRVGYSNQPQHF. The CDR3 nucleotides read TGTGCCAGCGGACATATGGGGAGGGTAGGATATAGCAATCAGCCCCAGCATTTT.

A note on this clonotype: Given a much more abundant clone one base away, this may be a read error. The chain couples TRBV28 to TRBJ2-7, with D hard to call. Germline CDR1 is MDHEN and CDR2 is SYDVKM. Trimming removed 6 bases from V and 7 bases from J, with 19 bases in between. This CDR3 region has 14 residues. In nucleotides, the CDR3 is TGTGCCAGCAGAAAACCAACACCGAGGCGAGAGCAGTACTTC. It yields the protein CASRKPTPRREQYF.

Concerning this clonotype itself: One end of the junction is discordant with germline, which a read error may explain. The J gene is TRBJ2-2, the V gene TRBV24-1; D tentatively reads TRBD1 or TRBD2 (5 bases each). The CDR3 spans 17 residues. Germline V CDR1 and CDR2: KGHDR, SFDVKD. The CDR3 bases are TGTGCCACTAGTGACAAAACGGGGTTCCGAGGGACCGGGGAACTGTTTTTT. Its protein is CATSDKTGFRGTGELFF.

With regard to this clonotype: The germline gene is not matched at one end of the junction; a read error may be the cause. This rearrangement joins TRBV7-3 to TRBJ1-1; D might be TRBD1 (5 bases). The CDR3 has 15 residues. CDR1 is SGHTA and CDR2 is FQGTGA in the germline V gene. The CDR3: CASSLGRAGNTEAFF. As DNA, the CDR3 is TGTGCCAGCAGCTTGGGCAGGGCCGGGAACACTGAAGCTTTCTTC.

On this clonotype itself: This may stem from a read error, because a much larger clone lies one nucleotide away. J is TRBJ2-3 and V is TRBV12-3 or TRBV12-4; D unresolved. The CDR3 is 12 amino acids. Here the CDR3 reads CASSSSHPTRYF. CDR3 nucleotide sequence: TGTGCCAGCAGTTCCTCACACCCCACGCGGTATTTT.

By sample share, this clonotype is medium-sized. This rearrangement joins TRBV20-1 to TRBJ1-1; TRBD1 might be the D (6 bases). The CDR3 loop spans 15 amino acids. V lost 6 bases and J 3 bases, leaving 20 bases between the germline ends. The germline CDR1 and CDR2 sequences are DFQATT and SNEGSKA (reference sequence). CDR3 in amino acids: CSARLEGGVDTEAFF. The DNA for the CDR3 is TGCAGTGCCCGATTAGAGGGGGGCGTGGACACTGAAGCTTTCTTT.

The rearrangement joins TRBV11-2 to TRBJ1-1; D might be TRBD1 (6 bases). V gave up 4 bases and J gave up 2 bases, with 20 bases separating them. CDR3 size: 17 residues. Germline values: CDR1 SGHAT, CDR2 FQNNGV. CDR3 sequence reads: CASSSKQGPRINTEAFF. CDR3 sequence (DNA): TGTGCCAGCAGCTCAAAGCAGGGGCCAAGGATAAACACTGAAGCTTTCTTT.

The genes are TRBV29-1 and TRBJ2-1; D is possibly TRBD1 (6 bases). Germline CDR1 reads SQVTM; CDR2 reads ANQGSEA. This CDR3 comprises 15 residues. The V gene lost 3 bases and the J gene lost 6 bases, with 18 bases spanning the gap. CDR3 sequence (DNA): TGCAGCGTTGATGGTATTAGGGGGAGCTTCAATGAGCAGTTCTTC. It specifies CSVDGIRGSFNEQFF.

This clonotype was counted ten times or more. The chain uses TRBV20-1 and TRBJ2-7; 9 bases are a match to TRBD1. V shed 5 bases and J 0 bases; nucleotides not matched to a gene: 2. CDR3 length: 13 residues. CDR1 DFQATT and CDR2 SNEGSKA come from the germline V gene (reference sequence). CDR3 DNA: TGCAGTGCTCCGACAGGGGGCTCCTACGAGCAGTACTTC. Translating gives CSAPTGGSYEQYF.

This chain connects TRBV20-1 to TRBJ2-5; no firm D call. V was pared by 0 bases and J by 5 bases, with 13 bases between. Germline CDR1 is DFQATT and CDR2 is SNEGSKA (reference sequence). This CDR3 has 14 residues. As DNA, the CDR3 is TGCAGTGCTAGAGATCACTTGTTGGAGGAGACCCAGTACTTC. The encoded protein is CSARDHLLEETQYF.

About this clonotype: A much larger clone is a single base away; this may be a read error. Since no conserved phenylalanine or tryptophan closes the CDR3, a read error is the likely cause. The chain combines TRBV12-3 or TRBV12-4 with TRBJ2-1; 9 bases agree with TRBD1. The J segment lost 5 bases and the V segment lost 6 bases, leaving 8 bases of the junction unmatched. The length of the CDR3 is 15 residues. The CDR3 coding sequence is TGTGCCAGCAGCCTGGGACAGGGTATGGACAATGAGCAGTTCTCC. Amino acid sequence: CASSLGQGMDNEQFS.

Notes on this clonotype: Sequence at one end of the junction differs from germline and may be a read error. The chain combines TRBV13 with TRBJ2-7, with 10 positions matching TRBD2. The CDR3 consists of 15 residues. CDR1 is PRHDT and CDR2 is FYEKMQ in the germline V gene (reference sequence). The CDR3 DNA follows: TGTGCCACCAGCAAATACGGGACTAGCGTTAACGAGCAGTACTTC. Translation: CATSKYGTSVNEQYF. The variable domain in full, completed from reference TRBV13 and TRBJ2-7, reads AAGVIQSPRHLIKEKRETATLKCYPIPRHDTVYWYQQGPGQDPQFLISFYEKMQSDKGSIPDRFSAQQFSDYHSELNMSSLELGDSALYFCATSKYGTSVNEQYFGPGTRLTVT.

This clonotype has just a few counts. The gene calls are TRBV4-1 and TRBJ1-1, with a weak D call TRBD1 (5 bases). CDR1 and CDR2 (germline): MGHRA, YSYEKL. The CDR3 is 16 residues long. This CDR3 is CTSSQDRYRTNTEAFF. DNA for the CDR3: TGCACTAGCAGCCAAGATCGTTACAGGACGAACACTGAAGCTTTCTTT.

The chain has TRBV5-4 and TRBJ2-5; 11 bases are a match to TRBD2. CDR1 is SGHNT and CDR2 is YYREEE in the germline V gene (reference sequence). The CDR3 sequence is 15 residues long. Trimming cost V 4 bases and J 1 base; bases outside gene matches: 3. CDR3 loop: CASSATSGTQETQYF. The CDR3 DNA reads as TGTGCCAGCAGCGCGACTAGCGGGACCCAAGAGACCCAGTACTTC.

As to this clonotype: The junction departs from the called germline gene at one end, perhaps through a read error. The chain carries TRBV20-1 and TRBJ1-5, with D uncertain. CDR3 length: 15 residues. The germline V gene has CDR1 DFQATT and CDR2 SNEGSKA (reference sequence). The CDR3 loop reads CSARPHRDGNQLQHF. The CDR3 DNA reads TGCAGTGCTAGACCCCACAGAGATGGCAATCAGCTCCAGCATTTT.

This clonotype was counted many times. The chain recombines TRBV6-1 with TRBJ1-5; D may be TRBD1 (6 bases). CDR3 size: 15 residues. Germline-derived CDR1 and CDR2 are MNHNS and SASEGT. Between the trimmed V and J ends, which lost 7 bases and 1 base, there was a span of 14 bases. The CDR3 coding sequence is TGTGCCAGCATTGAGAGAGGACAGAGCAATCAGCCCCAGCATTTT. Amino acids: CASIERGQSNQPQHF.

This chain connects TRBV20-1 to TRBJ2-1; D perhaps matches TRBD2 (6 bases). This CDR3 is built from 15 residues. Germline values: CDR1 DFQATT, CDR2 SNEGSKA (reference sequence). The V end lost 6 bases, the J end lost 6 bases, and 21 bases lay between the germline ends. CDR3: CSARGGGELVNEQFF. In DNA form, the CDR3 reads TGCAGTGCCCGAGGAGGCGGGGAGCTGGTCAATGAGCAGTTCTTC.

The rearrangement joins TRBV29-1 to TRBJ2-5; maybe TRBD2 (7 bases). The length of the CDR3 is 16 residues. Germline lookup yields CDR1 SQVTM and CDR2 ANQGSEA. The CDR3 loop is CNLAVNRGRVVETQYF. CDR3 in DNA: TGCAACCTTGCGGTCAATAGGGGGAGGGTTGTGGAAACCCAGTACTTC.

The rearrangement uses TRBV7-9 and TRBJ2-1; D not certain. The V end lost 5 bases, the J end lost 7 bases, and 12 bases lay between the germline ends. The CDR3 runs 13 residues. Germline CDR1 SEHNR, CDR2 FQNEAQ (reference sequence). CDR3 coding DNA: TGTGCCAGCAGCCACTCCTCCGTAAATGAGCAGTTCTTC. This sequence encodes CASSHSSVNEQFF.

With respect to this clonotype: The junction departs from germline at one end; a sequencing error may be responsible. J is TRBJ2-2 and V is TRBV20-1; D might be TRBD2 (6 bases). The V gene's germline CDR1 is DFQATT and CDR2 SNEGSKA (reference sequence). This CDR3 comprises 14 residues. CDR3 protein: CRARTAGISGELFF. The CDR3, as DNA: TGCAGAGCTAGAACAGCGGGTATCAGCGGGGAGCTGTTTTTT.

The DNA of the CDR3 is TGTGCCAGCAGCTTGGGTCAGGGGGCCTACGAGCAGTACTTC. Amino acids: CASSLGQGAYEQYF. The V gene is TRBV5-8, the J gene TRBJ2-7; TRBD1 matches 7 bases. After removal of 0 bases from V and 2 bases from J, the junction contained 2 bases not matched to a gene. The CDR3 has 14 residues. Germline CDR1 is SGHTS and CDR2 is YDEGEE.